This T cell receptor (beta chain) was retrieved from a study of blood T cell repertoires in COVID-19 (dated by TCRdb to the early 2020s). Background on the whole study: The collaborator samples originated in the United States, Italy and Spain and spanned the acute and convalescent phases of COVID-19. The material from the prospective study consisted of cDNA or gDNA derived from T cells, B-cell-depleted T cells, or PBMCs. The samples were drawn from two sources: the first 160 participants of the ongoing ImmuneRACE study, and fewer than 1,500 subjects contributed by 6 global collaborators. Where available, HLA class I and class II types were taken from metadata supplied by the sample provider and were not determined by assay-based typing. A de-identified subject ID, COVID-19 status, age in years and sex were almost always included in the sample metadata. Subjects who had been exposed to COVID-19, were actively infected with it, or had recovered from it provided the deeply sampled blood TCRbeta repertoires that made up the dataset. The repertoires were released in a freely available public database intended as a resource for research on the immune response to SARS-CoV-2. Results the study describes overall, beyond this receptor: Clinical and demographic metadata were provided uncurated, with the amount varying by source and participant.

TCRbeta CDR3 regions were amplified from genomic DNA by means of the immunoSEQ Assay, a bias-controlled multiplex PCR. As for the original processing: The number of nucleated cells in each sample was estimated by amplification of reference gene primers within the assay. To quantify the absolute abundance of each unique TCRbeta CDR3 rearrangement, sequence reads were collapsed and filtered. For each sample, productive Simpson clonality was calculated as the square root of Simpson's diversity index over productive rearrangements. TCRdb provides this immuneACCESS table in a form limited to in-frame rearrangements. Some clones are lacking; in checked studies, under half of them reflect an unresolved V gene, and why the rest are absent is not known. V and J calls and clone size come straight from that table; D and trimming were deduced from the DNA. The sample table records 110,000 or so clones; over 70% of these occur just once. The ten largest account for around 4% of the sample.

Whole blood was collected in K2EDTA tubes by collaborating institutions according to the institutions' own protocols. For TCRbeta analysis, collaborators shipped samples as frozen whole blood, isolated PBMCs, or DNA extracted from either of those sample types. Concerning this clone itself: Its antigen specificity is not known. One base away there is no much larger clone; base qualities are not given.

Trimming at the junction amounts to 0 bases on V and 7 bases on J, and the germline ends lie 16 bases apart. In the germline V gene (reference sequence), CDR1 corresponds to LGHDT and CDR2 to YNNKEL. Reading from cysteine to phenylalanine, the CDR3 counts 16 amino acids. Here the CDR3 DNA is all that survives: 48 bases in frame from base 1. This sequence uses TRBV3-1 (or the pseudogene TRBV3-2) and TRBJ2-4; possibly the D gene is TRBD1, per 6 matching bases. Sequenced: peripheral blood. This TCR was sampled from a human donor in a cohort sampled during active or convalescent COVID-19. The DNA sequence is TGTGCCAGCAGCCAAGATTGGGGGCAGGGCATGAACATTCAGTACTTC. It translates as CASSQDWGQGMNIQYF.